Below, one T cell receptor (beta chain) is given with its context. CDR3 length equals 12 residues. CDR1 and CDR2 from the germline V gene are SGHNT and YYREEE (reference sequence). The V segment lost 5 bases and the J segment 3 bases; nucleotides outside the gene matches: 2. Produced via immunoSEQ multiplex PCR; TCRdb's table is partial and in-frame only. This sample has about 76,000 clones, with around four fifths found just once. The source of the sample is a study of T cell clones after liver transplantation. This sequence originates from a human patient who received a liver transplant. Some T cells may originate from the graft donor. This chain joins TRBV5-4 and TRBJ2-7, with 7 nucleotides matching TRBD1. The material sequenced was CD4+ T cells from blood, taken at the 22-month timepoint. DNA for the CDR3: TGTGCCAGCAGTCGGGACAGCTACGAGCAGTACTTC. It yields the protein CASSRDSYEQYF.